Listed below are T cell receptor beta chains from one sample, sequenced in a study of control samples from healthy donors and cancer patients. Clones were sequenced by immunoSEQ multiplex PCR, and TCRdb holds only the in-frame ones, with some missing. The sample has about 67,000 clones, around 87% seen once; the top ten hold around 2.3%. The sequenced sample was PBMCs. All receptors derive from a woman aged 45-65 years with head and neck cancer. CDR3s include the opening cysteine and the closing phenylalanine or tryptophan. The order of the fields is J gene, clone size, V gene, D gene, CDR3 DNA, CDR3 protein. A D gene is named only where the DNA matches it firmly. Size tells how often a clone was seen (once, few, many) or the class of an expanded clone, and some rows leave it out.

TRBJ1-3,NA,TRBV4-3,NA,TGCGCCAGCAGCGAGGGTCTTGAAAACACCATATATTTT,CASSEGLENTIYF
TRBJ1-5,NA,TRBV28,NA,TGTGCCAGCAGTTTCGTCGATAGCAATCAGCCCCAGCATTTT,CASSFVDSNQPQHF
TRBJ1-1,NA,TRBV3-1/TRBV3-2,NA,TGTGCCAGCAGCCGGGAGCTGAACACTGAAGCTTTCTTT,CASSRELNTEAFF
TRBJ2-7,NA,TRBV12-3/TRBV12-4,NA,TGTGCCAGCCGGTATGGGGGCGAGTACGAGCAGTACTTC,CASRYGGEYEQYF
TRBJ1-2,NA,TRBV10-1,NA,TGCGCCAGCAGTGAAAGGGATGGCTACACCTTC,CASSERDGYTF
TRBJ1-1,NA,TRBV5-1,TRBD1,TGCGCCAGCAGGACGGAGGACAGGGGGATGAACACTGAAGCTTTCTTT,CASRTEDRGMNTEAFF
TRBJ2-1,NA,TRBV7-2,NA,TGTGCCAGCATCCCGAACAGTGCTGGCTCCTACAATGAGCAGTTCTTC,CASIPNSAGSYNEQFF
TRBJ1-6,NA,TRBV4-2,NA,TGTGCCAGCAGCCAAAGTGAGGGGTTGACCGGTCGATCACCCCTCCACTTT,CASSQSEGLTGRSPLHF
TRBJ1-6,NA,TRBV30,NA,TGTGCCTGGAGTCGTCCCGAAGGGTCCTATAATTCACCCCTCCACTTT,CAWSRPEGSYNSPLHF
TRBJ2-2,NA,TRBV11-2,TRBD2,TGTGCCAGCAGCTTATCTCGCGGGGGGGCCGGGTTATCCGGGGAGCTGTTTTTT,CASSLSRGGAGLSGELFF
TRBJ2-1,NA,TRBV30,NA,TGTGCCTGGAGTATCGGTGGGGGGGCCTCCAATGAGCAGTTCTTC,CAWSIGGGASNEQFF
TRBJ1-2,NA,TRBV19,TRBD1,TGTGCCAGTAGTATACTCCGAGCCTCGGGACAGCTCTATGGCTACACCTTC,CASSILRASGQLYGYTF
TRBJ1-2,NA,TRBV5-4,TRBD1,TGTGCCAGCAGCCCGGACAGGGGAGGTTACTATGGCTACACCTTC,CASSPDRGGYYGYTF
TRBJ1-1,NA,TRBV11-3,NA,TGTGCCAGCAGTCCCGGGAGCTTCACTGAAGCTTTCTTT,CASSPGSFTEAFF
TRBJ2-2,NA,TRBV7-3,NA,TGTGCCAGCAGCCCCATCGGGGGAAGCACCGGGGAGCTGTTTTTT,CASSPIGGSTGELFF
TRBJ1-1,NA,TRBV28,TRBD1,TGTGCCAGCAGCGAAATCAGGGGGCGAGTTAACACTGAAGCCTTCTTT,CASSEIRGRVNTEAFF
TRBJ2-2,NA,TRBV9,NA,TGTGCCAGCAGCCCCATGACCGGGGAGCTGTTTTTT,CASSPMTGELFF
TRBJ1-5,NA,TRBV29-1,NA,TGCAGCGTTGGGGGGGAGTCGCAGCCCCAGCATTTT,CSVGGESQPQHF
TRBJ2-7,NA,TRBV28,NA,TGTGCCAGCAGTTTTGTCCGAGGGGGCGAGCAGTACTTC,CASSFVRGGEQYF
TRBJ1-1,NA,TRBV5-1,TRBD1,TGCGCCAGCAGCAGGGACAGGGGTAACACTGAAGCTTTCTTT,CASSRDRGNTEAFF
TRBJ1-2,NA,TRBV7-9,TRBD1,TGTGCCAGCAGCTTTTTTACCGGGACAGATTACTATGGCTACACCTTC,CASSFFTGTDYYGYTF
TRBJ2-7,NA,TRBV7-2,NA,TGTGCCAGCAGCTCCACTTACCCCCTTAAAACAACCTACGAGCAGTACTTC,CASSSTYPLKTTYEQYF
TRBJ2-3,NA,TRBV7-2,NA,TGTGCCAGCAGACTAGGGGGTAATATTGATACGCAGTATTTT,CASRLGGNIDTQYF
TRBJ1-2,NA,TRBV11-1,NA,TGTGCCAGCAGCGCCGCGGGGCCCTATGGCTACACCTTC,CASSAAGPYGYTF
TRBJ2-3,NA,TRBV3-1/TRBV3-2,NA,TGTGCCAGCAGTCGGACTACCCGCACAGATACGCAGTATTTT,CASSRTTRTDTQYF
TRBJ2-1,NA,TRBV5-1,NA,TGCGCCAGCAGCTTAATGGGGACCCTCTACAATGAGCAGTTCTTC,CASSLMGTLYNEQFF
TRBJ2-7,NA,TRBV12-3/TRBV12-4,NA,TGTGCCAGCAGTTACCGACCGGGATACGAGCAGTACTTC,CASSYRPGYEQYF
TRBJ2-7,NA,TRBV19,TRBD1,TGTGCCAGTAGTATAGCGGCAGGGGGCGTCTACGAGCAGTACTTC,CASSIAAGGVYEQYF
TRBJ2-1,NA,TRBV5-1,NA,TGCGCCAGCAGACGGGGGAACAACTACAATGAGCAGTTCTTC,CASRRGNNYNEQFF
TRBJ1-4,few,TRBV5-1,NA,TGCGCCAGCAGCTCGGACAGATCACGGGAAAAACTGTTTTTT,CASSSDRSREKLFF
TRBJ2-7,NA,TRBV15,NA,TGTGCCACCAGCAGCGGTTTTTTGGGATCCTACGAGCAGTACTTC,CATSSGFLGSYEQYF
TRBJ2-2,NA,TRBV13,TRBD2,TGTGCCAGCAGCGGACCCGGGACTAGCGGGCAGAACACCGGGGAGCTGTTTTTT,CASSGPGTSGQNTGELFF
TRBJ1-1,NA,TRBV30,TRBD1,TGTGCCTGGAGGCCAAATTTCGGGACAGGGCTGAACACTGAAGCTTTCTTT,CAWRPNFGTGLNTEAFF
TRBJ1-5,NA,TRBV6-6,TRBD1,TGTGCCAGCAGCGACAGGGGTAGCAATCAGCCCCAGCATTTT,CASSDRGSNQPQHF
TRBJ2-5,NA,TRBV19,NA,TGTGCCAGTAGTATAGTCGGGGGAGGCGGGCCAGCGACCCAGTACTTC,CASSIVGGGGPATQYF
TRBJ2-7,NA,TRBV28,TRBD1,TGTGCCAGCCAAGGACAGGGTATTTCCTACGAGCAGTACTTC,CASQGQGISYEQYF
TRBJ1-5,NA,TRBV5-6,NA,TGTGCCAGCAGCTTGGGGACGGGGAGCAATCAGCCCCAGCATTTT,CASSLGTGSNQPQHF
TRBJ1-2,NA,TRBV30,NA,TGTGCCTGGAGGGCTACGGGACTCACAGCGAACTATGGCTACACCTTC,CAWRATGLTANYGYTF
TRBJ2-7,NA,TRBV7-2,NA,TGTGCCAGCAGTGCGGGGCCCTACGAGCAGTACTTC,CASSAGPYEQYF
TRBJ2-3,NA,TRBV2,NA,TGCGCCAGTAGCATAGCGGCGGGCACAGATACGCAGTATTTT,CASSIAAGTDTQYF
TRBJ1-1,NA,TRBV27,TRBD1,TGTGCCAGCAGTTTACGCCGCGACAGGGGGTACACTGAAGCTTTCTTT,CASSLRRDRGYTEAFF
TRBJ2-3,once,TRBV5-1,NA,TGCGCCAGCAGCTTGGGGGCAGCTTTAGTCGGAGCAGATACGCAGTATTTT,CASSLGAALVGADTQYF
TRBJ1-1,NA,TRBV10-3,NA,TGTGCCATAAGACAGATGAACACTGAAGCTTTCTTT,CAIRQMNTEAFF
TRBJ1-1,NA,TRBV6-5,TRBD1,TGTGCCAGCAGACTGGGACAGGCAAGAAGTACTGAAGCTTTCTTT,CASRLGQARSTEAFF
TRBJ2-7,NA,TRBV5-1,TRBD1,TGCGCCAGCAGGGGACAGCCATCCTACGAGCAGTACTTC,CASRGQPSYEQYF
TRBJ1-2,NA,TRBV9,TRBD1,TGTGCCAGCAGCGTAGACAGGGGCGCGGGGGGCTACACCTTC,CASSVDRGAGGYTF
TRBJ2-3,once,TRBV2,TRBD2,TGTGCCAGCAGCGCCGGGACTAGCGGCACAGATACGCAGTATTTT,CASSAGTSGTDTQYF